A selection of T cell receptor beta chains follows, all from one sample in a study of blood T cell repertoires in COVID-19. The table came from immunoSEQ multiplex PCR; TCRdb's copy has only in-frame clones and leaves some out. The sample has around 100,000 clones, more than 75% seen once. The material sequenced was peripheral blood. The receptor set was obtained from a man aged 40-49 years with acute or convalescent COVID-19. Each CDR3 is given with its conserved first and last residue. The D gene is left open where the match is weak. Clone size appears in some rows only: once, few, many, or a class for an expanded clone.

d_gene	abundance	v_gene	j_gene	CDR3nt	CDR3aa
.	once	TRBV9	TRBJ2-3	TGTGCCAGCAGCGTCTTAGGACAGCCCAGCACAGATACGCAGTATTTT	CASSVLGQPSTDTQYF
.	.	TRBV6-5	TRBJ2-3	TGTGCCAGCAGTTACTCGACTGGGTATGGTGGAGATACGCAGTATTTT	CASSYSTGYGGDTQYF
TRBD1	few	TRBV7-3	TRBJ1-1	TGTGCCAGCAGCTCACAGGGGGCAGGAAACACTGAAGCTTTCTTT	CASSSQGAGNTEAFF
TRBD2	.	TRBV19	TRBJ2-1	TGTGCCAGTAGTATAGTAGCGGGGGGGCCTGGTGAGCAGTTCTTC	CASSIVAGGPGEQFF
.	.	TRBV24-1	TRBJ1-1	TGTGCCACTAGGCGGAGTGGGAACACTGAAGCTTTCTTT	CATRRSGNTEAFF
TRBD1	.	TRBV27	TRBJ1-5	TGTGCCAGCAGTTTTGGGACAGGGGTGAATCAGCCCCAGCATTTT	CASSFGTGVNQPQHF
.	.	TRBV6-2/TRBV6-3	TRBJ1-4	TGTGCCAGCAGTTACTCGAGATTCGACAGTGGTGGTGAAAAACTGTTTTTT	CASSYSRFDSGGEKLFF
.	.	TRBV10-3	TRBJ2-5	TGTGCCATCAGTCCGGGACAAGCTAAAGAGACCCAGTACTTC	CAISPGQAKETQYF
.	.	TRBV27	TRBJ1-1	TGTGCCAGCAGTTTAAGGTGGGGGCGAGGCACTGAAGCTTTCTTT	CASSLRWGRGTEAFF
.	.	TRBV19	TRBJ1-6	TGTGCCAGTAGATCACAGCTCTATAATTCACCCCTCCACTTT	CASRSQLYNSPLHF
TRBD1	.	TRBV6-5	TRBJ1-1	TGTGCCAGCAGGACAGGGAATGAAGCTTTCTTT	CASRTGNEAFF
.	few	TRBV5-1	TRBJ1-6	TGCGCCAGCAGCTTGGAGGGGCTAGGTTCACCCCTCCACTTT	CASSLEGLGSPLHF
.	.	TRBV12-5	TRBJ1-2	TGTGCTAGTGGCCCGGGGGGGGTTAACTATGGCTACACCTTC	CASGPGGVNYGYTF
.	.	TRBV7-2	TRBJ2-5	TGTGCCAGCAGCTCCCGACAGGGAGGAGAAGAGACCCAGTACTTC	CASSSRQGGEETQYF
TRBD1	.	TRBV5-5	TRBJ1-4	TGTGCCAGCAGCTTGGGACAGGGCTTTGCAACTAATGAAAAACTGTTTTTT	CASSLGQGFATNEKLFF
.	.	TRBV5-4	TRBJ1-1	TGTGCCAGCAGCTCGTACAAAAATCCTGCAAAGAACACTGAAGCTTTCTTT	CASSSYKNPAKNTEAFF
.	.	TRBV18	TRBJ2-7	TGTGCCAGCTCACCAGGGGGGAAAGAGCAGTACTTC	CASSPGGKEQYF
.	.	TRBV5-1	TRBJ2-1	TGCGCCAGCAGCTTGGCAAGTGTCGGGTACGTCTACAATGAGCAGTTCTTC	CASSLASVGYVYNEQFF
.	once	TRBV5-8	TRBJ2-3	TGTGCCAGCATCCTTTTAGGGGCAGATACGCAGTATTTT	CASILLGADTQYF
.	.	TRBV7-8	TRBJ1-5	TGTGCCAGCAGCTTTGCCGGGAGCAATCAGCCCCAGCATTTT	CASSFAGSNQPQHF
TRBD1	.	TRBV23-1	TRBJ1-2	TGCGCCAGCAGTCAATCAGGGGGCTACGGCTACACCTTC	CASSQSGGYGYTF
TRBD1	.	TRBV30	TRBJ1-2	TGTGCCTGGAATTCCGGGACAGGGGATGGCTACACCTTC	CAWNSGTGDGYTF
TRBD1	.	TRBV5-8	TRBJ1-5	TGTGCCAGCAGCCGAACAGGGGATCCTCAGCCCCAGCATTTT	CASSRTGDPQPQHF
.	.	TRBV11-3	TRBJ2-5	TGTGCCAGCAGCAGGCGAACCGGGACAAACTCCCAAGAGACCCAGTACTTC	CASSRRTGTNSQETQYF
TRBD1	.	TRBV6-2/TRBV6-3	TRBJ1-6	TGTGCCAGCAGCTCCCCGGGACAGGGAAATTCACCCCTCCACTTT	CASSSPGQGNSPLHF
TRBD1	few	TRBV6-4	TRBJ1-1	TGTGCCAGCAGTGAAGAACAGGGGACTGAAGCTTTCTTT	CASSEEQGTEAFF
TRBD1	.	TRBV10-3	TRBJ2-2	TGTGCCATCAGCCCCAGGGGGCCCGACACCGGGGAGCTGTTTTTT	CAISPRGPDTGELFF